These 25 T cell receptor beta chains were sequenced from one sample in a study of cytomegalovirus exposure and HLA in healthy donors. The PCR employed 60 Vbeta primers together with 13 Jbeta primers. Sequenced by immunoSEQ multiplex PCR; TCRdb stores in-frame clones only, minus some. The data show about 160,000 clones, about 72% seen once. The sequenced sample was PBMCs. These TCRs come from a man aged 25-45 years in good health and CMV-seropositive.

This clone was seen only a few times. This chain links TRBV5-1 with TRBJ2-2; perhaps TRBD2 as D (6 bases). Germline values: CDR1 SGHRS, CDR2 YFSETQ. V was trimmed by 2 bases and J by 5 bases, leaving 19 bases between them. The CDR3 is 17 amino acids. The CDR3 loop is CASSLDRATRETGELFF. The CDR3 DNA is TGCGCCAGCAGCTTAGATAGGGCGACTCGGGAGACCGGGGAGCTGTTTTTT.

The chain has TRBV7-9 and TRBJ1-2; D gene unclear. V was shortened by 5 bases and J by 8 bases, with 12 bases between the two germline ends. This CDR3 has 12 residues. Germline CDR1 SEHNR, CDR2 FQNEAQ (reference sequence). The CDR3, as DNA: TGTGCCAGCAGCCCTGGGAGCGGGGGCTACACCTTC. This translates into CASSPGSGGYTF.

V is TRBV14 and J is TRBJ1-1; possible D gene TRBD1, 6 bases. From germline, CDR1 is SGHDN and CDR2 FVKESK. The CDR3 has 13 amino acids. V gave up 6 bases and J gave up 5 bases, with 13 bases separating them. CDR3 in DNA: TGTGCCAGCAGACACAGGGAGGGGACTGAAGCTTTCTTT. It encodes CASRHREGTEAFF.

There are a few counts of this clone. This rearrangement joins TRBV6-6 to TRBJ1-1; D call uncertain. Trimming shortened V by 4 bases and J by 0 bases, and 9 bases separated the two germline ends. CDR1 and CDR2 from the germline V gene are MNHNY and SVGAGI (reference sequence). The CDR3 is 14 amino acids. The CDR3 loop is CASSLIDMNTEAFF. As DNA, the CDR3 is TGTGCCAGCAGTTTAATAGATATGAACACTGAAGCTTTCTTT.

The chain joins TRBV28 to TRBJ1-4; the D is unclear. V lost 3 bases and J 3 bases, leaving 8 bases between the germline ends. Germline CDR1 is MDHEN and CDR2 is SYDVKM. The CDR3 spans 14 residues. CDR3: CASSFRAANEKLFF. The CDR3 bases are TGTGCCAGCAGTTTCCGCGCGGCTAATGAAAAACTGTTTTTT. The complete variable domain, with remaining parts taken from reference TRBV28 and TRBJ1-4, reads DVKVTQSSRYLVKRTGEKVFLECVQDMDHENMFWYRQDPGLGLRLIYFSYDVKMKEKGDIPEGYSVSREKKERFSLILESASTNQTSMYLCASSFRAANEKLFFGSGTQLSVL.

The V and J genes are TRBV6-1 and TRBJ2-7; TRBD2 agrees at 9 bases. Unmatched junction bases numbered 6, after V lost 3 bases and J lost 0 bases. The CDR3 is 16 amino acids. Germline-derived CDR1 and CDR2 are MNHNS and SASEGT. The DNA of the CDR3 is TGTGCCAGCAGTGAGTCCCTAGCGGGACACTCCTACGAGCAGTACTTC. It specifies CASSESLAGHSYEQYF.

This sequence joins TRBV27 and TRBJ2-1; D ambiguous. V lost 6 bases to trimming and J lost 7 bases, with 13 bases between them. CDR1 is MNHEY and CDR2 is SMNVEV in the germline V gene (reference sequence). The CDR3 sequence is 13 residues long. CDR3 DNA: TGTGCCAGCAGCTCGGCCGTCGGGAATGAGCAGTTCTTC. Its translation is CASSSAVGNEQFF.

This clone was seen a few times. The V call is TRBV4-1, the J call TRBJ1-5; D gene ambiguous. The CDR3 covers 17 residues. Trimming removed 1 base at V and 4 bases at J, with 17 bases between. Germline assignment: CDR1 MGHRA and CDR2 YSYEKL. The CDR3 here is CASSQVGGRSRNQPQHF. CDR3 DNA sequence: TGCGCCAGCAGCCAAGTTGGAGGACGGTCTCGAAATCAGCCCCAGCATTTT.

The genes are TRBV5-6 and TRBJ2-7; tentative D call: TRBD2 (6 bases). Trimming cost V 4 bases and J 3 bases, with 17 bases left between them. The CDR3 is 15 amino acids. The germline V gene encodes CDR1 SGHDT and CDR2 YYEEEE. CDR3 DNA sequence: TGTGCCAGCAGCCATAGTGCTGGGACTTACTACGAGCAGTACTTC. It encodes CASSHSAGTYYEQYF.

This chain connects TRBV6-5 to TRBJ2-3; 8 nucleotides align to TRBD2. Trimming cost V 2 bases and J 5 bases; bases outside gene matches: 3. Germline V CDR1 and CDR2: MNHEY, SVGAGI. The CDR3 is 14 residues long. The DNA of the CDR3 is TGTGCCAGCAGTTACAAGGCGGGGGGAGATACGCAGTATTTT. The encoded protein is CASSYKAGGDTQYF.

V is TRBV5-1 and J is TRBJ2-1, with TRBD2 identical over 9 bases. Per germline, CDR1 SGHRS and CDR2 YFSETQ. V was clipped by 1 base and J by 7 bases; unmatched bases: 6. The length of the CDR3 is 15 residues. DNA of the CDR3: TGCGCCAGCAGCTTGCTTCTAGCGGGGACGAATGAGCAGTTCTTC. Its translation is CASSLLLAGTNEQFF.

The V call is TRBV29-1, the J call TRBJ2-5; D is ambiguous. CDR1 and CDR2 (germline): SQVTM, ANQGSEA. V was clipped by 3 bases and J by 4 bases, with 12 bases between them. The CDR3 extends over 13 amino acids. CDR3 coding DNA: TGCAGCGTTGATGACGGCGCAGGAGAGACCCAGTACTTC. Its translation is CSVDDGAGETQYF. The full variable domain, its missing parts supplied by reference TRBV29-1 and TRBJ2-5, is SAVISQKPSRDICQRGTSLTIQCQVDSQVTMMFWYRQQPGQSLTLIATANQGSEATYESGFVIDKFPISRPNLTFSTLTVSNMSPEDSSIYLCSVDDGAGETQYFGPGTRLLVL.

Worth noting for this clone: Other DNA variants within this sample encode the same CDR3. The chain couples TRBV11-2 to TRBJ1-1; no reliable D call. CDR1 and CDR2 (germline): SGHAT, FQNNGV. The CDR3 contains 13 residues. Trimming pared 3 bases from V and 3 bases from J, leaving 8 bases between. CDR3 loop: CASSFDRDTEAFF. Here the CDR3 DNA reads TGTGCCAGCAGCTTTGACCGGGACACTGAAGCTTTCTTT.

The chain is built from TRBV6-5 and TRBJ1-3, with TRBD1 as a possible D gene (5 bases). CDR1 and CDR2 from the germline V gene are MNHEY and SVGAGI. The CDR3 length is 15 residues. Trimming took off 4 bases at V and 2 bases at J, with 12 bases between the two ends. CDR3 coding DNA: TGTGCCAGCAGTTCTACCGGGGGTGCTGGAAACACCATATATTTT. Its protein product is CASSSTGGAGNTIYF.

V usage is TRBV9 and J usage is TRBJ2-1, with 8 bases identical to TRBD2. CDR1 and CDR2 (germline): SGDLS, YYNGEE. The J segment lost 0 bases and the V segment lost 3 bases, leaving 2 bases of the junction unmatched. The length of the CDR3 is 15 residues. CDR3 sequence: CASSESGSSYNEQFF. The CDR3 nucleotides read TGTGCCAGCAGCGAGAGCGGGAGCTCCTACAATGAGCAGTTCTTC.

The rearrangement links TRBV28 to TRBJ1-5; D may be TRBD1 (6 bases). V was cut by 6 bases and J by 0 bases, with 12 bases left in between. This CDR3 is built from 15 residues. Germline lookup yields CDR1 MDHEN and CDR2 SYDVKM. CDR3 bases: TGTGCCAGCAGCCAAAGGGGGTATAGCAATCAGCCCCAGCATTTT. Protein: CASSQRGYSNQPQHF.

This sequence joins TRBV27 and TRBJ2-7; TRBD1 might be the D (6 bases). The germline V gene has CDR1 MNHEY and CDR2 SMNVEV (reference sequence). CDR3 size: 13 residues. V lost 2 bases, J lost 5 bases, and 10 bases lay in between. CDR3 in amino acids: CASSLTGLHEQYF. Here the CDR3 DNA reads TGTGCCAGCAGTTTAACAGGGTTACACGAGCAGTACTTC.

V is TRBV5-6 and J is TRBJ1-6; 7 nucleotides line up with TRBD1. Germline V gene sequence: CDR1 SGHDT, CDR2 YYEEEE. This CDR3 contains 14 residues. Unmatched junction bases numbered 4, after V lost 2 bases and J lost 8 bases. CDR3 amino acids: CASSFQGVYSPLHF. CDR3 nucleotides: TGTGCCAGCAGCTTCCAGGGGGTTTATTCACCCCTCCACTTT.

This sequence joins TRBV19 and TRBJ1-1, with 7 bases that match TRBD1. Germline V gives CDR1 LNHDA, CDR2 SQIVND (reference sequence). The length of the CDR3 is 14 residues. The trim removed 1 base at V and 11 bases at J, leaving 10 bases unmatched. In nucleotides, the CDR3 is TGTGCCAGTAGTATAGCCACAGGGGACAAGTTGGCTTTCTTT. Its translation: CASSIATGDKLAFF.

A few counts support this clone. The V call is TRBV2, the J call TRBJ1-4; 9 bases align to TRBD1. Germline V gives CDR1 SNHLY, CDR2 FYNNEI. V shed 8 bases, J shed 8 bases, and the junction held 12 bases outside the gene matches. CDR3 size: 15 residues. The DNA for the CDR3 is TGTGCCAGCGGAAAGGGACAGGGCGAGGGAGAAAAACTGTTTTTT. Its translation is CASGKGQGEGEKLFF.

This clone was found once. The chain combines TRBV5-5 with TRBJ2-1; 9 nucleotides agree with TRBD2. V was pared by 2 bases and J by 7 bases, with 10 bases of the junction left unmatched. CDR3 length: 16 amino acids. Germline values: CDR1 SGHKS, CDR2 YYEKEE (reference sequence). The CDR3 protein is CASSFLSGGRPNEQFF. For the CDR3, the DNA is TGTGCCAGCAGCTTCCTGAGCGGGGGGCGCCCTAATGAGCAGTTCTTC.

The chain links TRBV27 to TRBJ2-2; D gene uncertain. The CDR3 runs 16 residues. The V gene's germline CDR1 is MNHEY and CDR2 SMNVEV (reference sequence). V dropped 4 bases and J dropped 0 bases, with 12 bases sitting between them. The CDR3 reads CASSSEKNSNTGELFF. CDR3 bases: TGTGCCAGCAGTTCCGAGAAAAATTCGAACACCGGGGAGCTGTTTTTT.

On this clone itself: It is unclear where the CDR3 begins or ends on the DNA, so no DNA is shown, and the CDR3 is as TCRdb lists it. The CDR3 loop is CASDSGQGVHEQYF. The V call is TRBV25-1, the J call TRBJ2-7; TRBD1 is the table's D call and was not checked against the DNA. The CDR3 region is 14 residues in length, termini included. Germline assignment: CDR1 MGHDK and CDR2 SYGVNS.

V gene TRBV7-9 combines with J gene TRBJ2-3, with 10 positions matching TRBD2. Germline trimming cut 4 bases from V and 8 bases from J; bases unmatched to any gene: 3. The V gene's germline CDR1 is SEHNR and CDR2 FQNEAQ (reference sequence). This CDR3 has 13 residues. The CDR3 coding sequence is TGTGCCAGCAGCTCCTCTAGCGGGGGTACGCAGTATTTT. This translates into CASSSSSGGTQYF.

V gene TRBV27 combines with J gene TRBJ2-7, with 11 bases aligning to TRBD2. The germline V gene has CDR1 MNHEY and CDR2 SMNVEV (reference sequence). The CDR3 sequence is 16 residues long. Trimming cost V 2 bases and J 4 bases; bases outside gene matches: 7. Here the CDR3 reads CASSLAPWTSGYEQYF. CDR3 DNA sequence: TGTGCCAGCAGTTTAGCCCCTTGGACTAGCGGGTACGAGCAGTACTTC.